These T cell receptor beta chains were read from a single sample in a study of beta chain features in type 1 diabetes. Some clones are missing from TCRdb's copy, which holds only in-frame ones; the method was immunoSEQ multiplex PCR. The repertoire holds fewer than 250,000 clones, around 65% seen once, with 0.053% in the top ten. Sample: naive CD4+ T cells from blood. These TCRs come from a man aged 25-40 years in good health. The conserved cysteine and the conserved F or W are not part of the CDR3 here. The D gene is left open where the match is weak.

TRBD1	TRBJ2-7	TRBV27	ASRRQGGYEQY
NA	TRBJ2-7	TRBV7-9	ASSEGAYEQY
NA	TRBJ1-2	TRBV30	AWSPLPGAYGYT
NA	TRBJ2-7	TRBV28	ASTTEFHEQY
NA	TRBJ1-1	TRBV9	ASSVEESSPAF
NA	TRBJ2-3	TRBV2	ASKGYGTDTQY
TRBD2	TRBJ2-3	TRBV28	ASLGTSENLGDTQY
NA	TRBJ2-3	TRBV7-2	ASSLVADTQY
TRBD1	TRBJ2-5	TRBV5-1	ASSLGDRSQETQY
TRBD1	TRBJ2-5	TRBV5-4	ASSSTGGQETQY
NA	TRBJ2-1	TRBV9	ASSVEDLYNEQF
NA	TRBJ1-5	TRBV2	ASSEWVSNQPQH
NA	TRBJ2-4	TRBV19	ASSKGAGAKNIQY
NA	TRBJ2-3	TRBV7-6	ASSSDWDTQY